The T cell receptor beta chain described here comes from a study of blood T cell repertoires in COVID-19 (dated by TCRdb to the early 2020s). As for the study more broadly: Samples from collaborators originated in the United States, Italy and Spain and spanned both the acute and convalescent phases of COVID-19. HLA class I and class II types, where available, came from metadata supplied by the sample provider rather than from assay-based typing. The repertoires were released in a freely available public database intended as a resource for research on the immune response to SARS-CoV-2. Samples were obtained from the ongoing ImmuneRACE study (first 160 participants) and from approximately 1,200 subjects provided by 6 global collaborators. The prospective study material was composed of cDNA or gDNA derived from T cells, B-cell-depleted T cells, or PBMCs. The sample metadata nearly always contained a de-identified subject ID, COVID-19 status, age in years and sex. Subjects who had been exposed to COVID-19, were actively infected with it, or had recovered from it provided the deeply sampled blood TCRbeta repertoires that made up the dataset. Study-wide findings and limitations: The quantity of clinical and demographic metadata differed by source and by participant and was supplied without curation.

About this clone itself: No antigen is known for it. Per-base quality was not reported, and no clone a single base away is much larger than it.

The collaborating institutions used their own protocols to collect whole blood in K2EDTA tubes. For TCRbeta analysis, collaborators shipped samples in one of three forms: frozen whole blood, isolated PBMCs, or DNA extracted from either of those sample types. Reading from cysteine to phenylalanine, the CDR3 counts 15 amino acids. Only CDR3 DNA remains: 45 bases, in frame from the first base. V has 4 bases trimmed and J has 2 bases trimmed; junction bases matching no gene number 6. Taken from the germline V gene (reference sequence), the CDR1 and CDR2 loops are SGHNT and YYREEE. The immunoSEQ Assay, a bias-controlled multiplex PCR, was used to amplify TCRbeta CDR3 regions from genomic DNA. From the authors' description of their analysis: Nucleated cell counts per sample were estimated from amplification of reference gene primers within the assay. To quantify the absolute abundance of each unique TCRbeta CDR3 rearrangement, sequence reads were collapsed and filtered. For each sample, productive Simpson clonality was calculated as the square root of Simpson's diversity index across productive rearrangements. As stored in TCRdb, this immuneACCESS dataset retains in-frame rearrangements with V and J assigned. A fraction of the clones does not appear; measured against another copy, unresolved V genes explain less than half of the discrepancy, and the remainder lacks a known reason. V, J and clone size are those of that table, while D and trimming were read from the DNA. In all, the sample holds about 210,000 clones, and 70% to 90% of those were seen once. The top ten clonotypes cover about 5% of the sample.

The chain couples TRBV5-4 to TRBJ1-2; 9 bases in between match TRBD1. The sequenced sample was peripheral blood. This receptor was identified in a middle-aged woman with acute or convalescent COVID-19. The sequenced DNA: TGTGCCAGCAGCGGACATGACAGGGGGAACTATGGCTACACCTTC. Its amino acids are CASSGHDRGNYGYTF. Outside the CDR3, residues come from the reference TRBV5-4 and TRBJ1-2 proteins, so the full variable domain is: ETGVTQSPTHLIKTRGQQVTLRCSSQSGHNTVSWYQQALGQGPQFIFQYYREEENGRGNFPPRFSGLQFPNYSSELNVNALELDDSALYLCASSGHDRGNYGYTFGSGTRLTVV.